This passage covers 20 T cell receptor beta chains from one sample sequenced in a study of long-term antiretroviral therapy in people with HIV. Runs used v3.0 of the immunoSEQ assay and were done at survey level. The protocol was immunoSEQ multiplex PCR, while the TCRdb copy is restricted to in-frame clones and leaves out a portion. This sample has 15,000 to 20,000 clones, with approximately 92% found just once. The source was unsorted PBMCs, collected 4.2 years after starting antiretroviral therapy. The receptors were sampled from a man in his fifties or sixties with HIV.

The CDR3, as DNA: TGTGCCAGCAGCCAGAGGACTAGCGGTGTCGAGCAGTACTTC. It translates to CASSQRTSGVEQYF. This chain connects TRBV14 to TRBJ2-7; 10 bases match TRBD2. Trimming cost V 3 bases and J 6 bases; bases outside gene matches: 5. This CDR3 spans 14 amino acids. The germline gives CDR1 SGHDN, CDR2 FVKESK.

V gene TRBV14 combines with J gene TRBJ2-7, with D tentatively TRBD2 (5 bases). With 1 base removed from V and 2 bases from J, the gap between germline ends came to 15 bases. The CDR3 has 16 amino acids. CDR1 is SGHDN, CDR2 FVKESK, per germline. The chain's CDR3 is CASSQAVREPPYEQYF. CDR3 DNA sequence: TGTGCCAGCAGCCAAGCTGTACGGGAACCGCCCTACGAGCAGTACTTC.

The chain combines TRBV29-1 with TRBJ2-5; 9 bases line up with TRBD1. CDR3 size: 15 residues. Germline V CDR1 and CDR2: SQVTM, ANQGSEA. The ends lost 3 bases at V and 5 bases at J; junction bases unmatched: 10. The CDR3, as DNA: TGCAGCGTTGAGAACAGGGGGCTTGGGCTGGAGACCCAGTACTTC. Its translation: CSVENRGLGLETQYF.

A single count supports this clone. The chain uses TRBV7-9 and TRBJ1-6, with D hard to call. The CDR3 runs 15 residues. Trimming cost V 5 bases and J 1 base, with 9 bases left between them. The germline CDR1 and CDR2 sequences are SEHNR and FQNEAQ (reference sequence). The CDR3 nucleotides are TGTGCCAGCAGCCTCCCTTTATCCTATAATTCACCCCTCCACTTT. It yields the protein CASSLPLSYNSPLHF.

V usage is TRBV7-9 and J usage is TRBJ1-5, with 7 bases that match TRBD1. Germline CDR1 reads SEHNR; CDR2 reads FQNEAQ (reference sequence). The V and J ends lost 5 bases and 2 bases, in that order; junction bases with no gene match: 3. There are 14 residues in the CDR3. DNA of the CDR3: TGTGCCAGCAGCAATACAGGGGGCAATCAGCCCCAGCATTTT. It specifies CASSNTGGNQPQHF.

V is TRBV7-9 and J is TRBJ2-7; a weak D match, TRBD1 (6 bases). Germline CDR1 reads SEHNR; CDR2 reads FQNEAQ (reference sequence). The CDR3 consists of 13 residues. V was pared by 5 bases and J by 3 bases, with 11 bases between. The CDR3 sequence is CASSPRTDYEQYF. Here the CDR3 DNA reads TGTGCCAGCAGCCCGCGGACAGACTACGAGCAGTACTTC.

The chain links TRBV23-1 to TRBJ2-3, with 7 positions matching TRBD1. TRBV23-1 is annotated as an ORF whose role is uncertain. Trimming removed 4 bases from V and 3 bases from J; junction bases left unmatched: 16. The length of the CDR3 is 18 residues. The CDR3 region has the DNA TGCGCCAGCAGTCGGGTCAGCCGCGAGGGGGCGCGGACAGATACGCAGTATTTT. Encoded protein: CASSRVSREGARTDTQYF.

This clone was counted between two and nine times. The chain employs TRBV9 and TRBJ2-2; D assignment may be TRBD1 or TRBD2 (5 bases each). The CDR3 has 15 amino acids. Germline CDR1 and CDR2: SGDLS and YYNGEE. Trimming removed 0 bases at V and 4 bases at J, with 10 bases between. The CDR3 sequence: CASSVVGAGTGELFF. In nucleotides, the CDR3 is TGTGCCAGCAGCGTAGTTGGGGCGGGCACCGGGGAGCTGTTTTTT.

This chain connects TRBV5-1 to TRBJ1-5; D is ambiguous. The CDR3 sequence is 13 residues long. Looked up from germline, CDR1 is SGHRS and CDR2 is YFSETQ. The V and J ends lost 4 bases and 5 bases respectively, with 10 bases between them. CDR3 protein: CASSEGLHQPQHF. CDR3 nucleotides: TGCGCCAGCAGCGAGGGCCTCCATCAGCCCCAGCATTTT. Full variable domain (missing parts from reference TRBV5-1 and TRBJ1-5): KAGVTQTPRYLIKTRGQQVTLSCSPISGHRSVSWYQQTPGQGLQFLFEYFSETQRNKGNFPGRFSGRQFSNSRSEMNVSTLELGDSALYLCASSEGLHQPQHFGDGTRLSIL.

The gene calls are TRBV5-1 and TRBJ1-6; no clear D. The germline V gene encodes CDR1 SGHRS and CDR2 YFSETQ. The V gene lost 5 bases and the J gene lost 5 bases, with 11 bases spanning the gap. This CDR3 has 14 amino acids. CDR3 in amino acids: CASRRDGDNSPLHF. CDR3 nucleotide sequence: TGCGCCAGCAGACGAGACGGAGATAATTCACCCCTCCACTTT.

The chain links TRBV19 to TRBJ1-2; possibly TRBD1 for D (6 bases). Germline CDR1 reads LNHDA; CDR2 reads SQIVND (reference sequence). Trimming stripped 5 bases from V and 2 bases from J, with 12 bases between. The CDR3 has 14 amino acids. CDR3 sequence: CASSLQGGNYGYTF. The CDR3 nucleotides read TGTGCCAGTAGTTTACAGGGAGGGAACTATGGCTACACCTTC. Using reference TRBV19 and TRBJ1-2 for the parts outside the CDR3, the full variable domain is DGGITQSPKYLFRKEGQNVTLSCEQNLNHDAMYWYRQDPGQGLRLIYYSQIVNDFQKGDIAEGYSVSREKKESFPLTVTSAQKNPTAFYLCASSLQGGNYGYTFGSGTRLTVV.

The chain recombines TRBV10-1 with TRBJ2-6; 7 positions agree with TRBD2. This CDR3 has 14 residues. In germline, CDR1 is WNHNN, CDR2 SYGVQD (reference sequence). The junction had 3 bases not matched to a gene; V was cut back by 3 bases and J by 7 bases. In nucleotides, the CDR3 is TGCGCCAGCAGTGACGGGGGGACCGCCAACGTCCTGACTTTC. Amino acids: CASSDGGTANVLTF.

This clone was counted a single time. CDR3 nucleotides: TGTGCCAGCGGGACCGGTGCTTATGGCTACACCTTC. It encodes CASGTGAYGYTF. The chain has TRBV7-6 and TRBJ1-2; tentatively, D is TRBD1 (5 bases). The germline V gene has CDR1 SGHVS and CDR2 FNYEAQ. The length of the CDR3 is 12 residues. Trimming removed 8 bases at V and 5 bases at J, with 12 bases between.

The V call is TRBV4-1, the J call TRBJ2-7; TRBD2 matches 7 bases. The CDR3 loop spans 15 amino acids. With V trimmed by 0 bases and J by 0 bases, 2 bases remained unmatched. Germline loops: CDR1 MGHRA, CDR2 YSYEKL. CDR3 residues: CASSQEWDYSYEQYF. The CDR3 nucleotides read TGCGCCAGCAGCCAAGAATGGGACTACTCCTACGAGCAGTACTTC.

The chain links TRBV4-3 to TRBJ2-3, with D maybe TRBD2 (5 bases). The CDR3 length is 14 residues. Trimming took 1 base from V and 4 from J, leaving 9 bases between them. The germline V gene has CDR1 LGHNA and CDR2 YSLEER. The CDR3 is CASSQVGGADTQYF. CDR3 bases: TGCGCCAGCAGCCAAGTCGGAGGTGCAGATACGCAGTATTTT.

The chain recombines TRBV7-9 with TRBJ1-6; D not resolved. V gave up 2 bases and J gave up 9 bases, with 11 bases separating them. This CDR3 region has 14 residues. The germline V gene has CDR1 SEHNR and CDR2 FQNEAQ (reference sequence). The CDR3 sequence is CASSLLGVSSPLHF. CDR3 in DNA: TGTGCCAGCAGCTTATTGGGTGTGAGTTCACCCCTCCACTTT. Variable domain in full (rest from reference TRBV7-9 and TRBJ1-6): DTGVSQNPRHKITKRGQNVTFRCDPISEHNRLYWYRQTLGQGPEFLTYFQNEAQLEKSRLLSDRFSAERPKGSFSTLEIQRTEQGDSAMYLCASSLLGVSSPLHFGNGTRLTVT.

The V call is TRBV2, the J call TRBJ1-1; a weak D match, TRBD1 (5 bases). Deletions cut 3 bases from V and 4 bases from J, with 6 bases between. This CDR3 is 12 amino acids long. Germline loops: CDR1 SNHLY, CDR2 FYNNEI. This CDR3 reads CASSDRGTEAFF. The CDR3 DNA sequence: TGTGCCAGCAGTGATAGGGGCACTGAAGCTTTCTTT.

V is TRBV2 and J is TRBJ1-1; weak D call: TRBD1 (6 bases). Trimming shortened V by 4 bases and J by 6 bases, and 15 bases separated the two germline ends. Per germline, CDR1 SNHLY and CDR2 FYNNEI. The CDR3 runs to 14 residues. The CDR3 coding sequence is TGTGCCAGCAGTGGATACACAGGGTCCCCTGAAGCTTTCTTT. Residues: CASSGYTGSPEAFF.

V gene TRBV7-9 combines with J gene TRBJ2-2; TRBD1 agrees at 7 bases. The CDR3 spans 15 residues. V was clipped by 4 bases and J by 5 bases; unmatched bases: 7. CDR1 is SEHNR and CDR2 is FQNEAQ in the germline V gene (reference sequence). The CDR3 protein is CASSYRQGWTGELFF. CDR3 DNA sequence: TGTGCCAGCAGCTATCGACAGGGTTGGACCGGGGAGCTGTTTTTT.

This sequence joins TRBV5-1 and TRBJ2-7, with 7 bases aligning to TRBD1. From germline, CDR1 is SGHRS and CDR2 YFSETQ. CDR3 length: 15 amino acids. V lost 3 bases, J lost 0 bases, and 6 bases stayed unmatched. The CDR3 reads CASSWSRDSSYEQYF. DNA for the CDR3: TGCGCCAGCAGCTGGAGCCGGGACAGCTCCTACGAGCAGTACTTC.